The TCR beta chain under discussion was sequenced for a study of metastatic and nonmetastatic thyroid tumors. Overall study context: Blood and tumor or nodule tissue repertoires from malignant and benign thyroid patients were compared. General study points: Within blood and tumor, benign nodules reportedly had significantly lower TCR beta diversity than malignant thyroid tumors did.

Points on this clone: The antigen is unknown.

Per the original data handling: The distant-metastasis classifier for papillary thyroid cancer was built from CDR3 differences across clinicopathological groups. TCRdb re-analyzed the PCR reads through MiXCR. The V and J calls follow TCRdb's processing rather than the paper's. This sample has 15,000 to 20,000 clones; under 25% occur once, and the top ten carry 8.1%. Trimming left V 7 bases short and J 0 bases short, with 15 bases between. The CDR3 sequence is 15 residues long. The germline CDR1 and CDR2 sequences are MNHNS and SASEGT. Prior to thyroid surgery, none of the patients had received any treatment.

This rearrangement joins TRBV6-1 to TRBJ1-2; a possible D gene is TRBD1 (5 bases). The sample was adjacent normal tissue. The TCR sequence derives from a female donor with papillary thyroid cancer or a benign thyroid nodule (not recorded which). Some clones in this sample may be carry-over from other donors' samples. The chain's CDR3 is CASIPPGGANYGYTF. For the CDR3, the DNA is TGTGCCAGCATCCCACCGGGGGGAGCTAACTATGGCTACACCTTC.